This TCR beta chain appears in the sequencing data of a study of T cell changes during pregnancy in multiple sclerosis. Germline V gives CDR1 LNHDA, CDR2 SQIVND (reference sequence). V shed 3 bases and J shed 0 bases, with 8 bases lying between them. The CDR3 is made up of 14 amino acids. Method: immunoSEQ multiplex PCR; TCRdb's copy keeps in-frame clones and lacks some. This table holds 85,000 to 110,000 clones, 92% found once. Sequenced material: peripheral blood, taken after pregnancy. The rearrangement joins TRBV19 to TRBJ1-1; D ambiguous. The TCR comes from a female donor with multiple sclerosis, enrolled in a pregnancy study. The CDR3 sequence: CASSIGIMNTEAFF. The CDR3 region has the DNA TGTGCCAGTAGTATCGGTATAATGAACACTGAAGCTTTCTTT.